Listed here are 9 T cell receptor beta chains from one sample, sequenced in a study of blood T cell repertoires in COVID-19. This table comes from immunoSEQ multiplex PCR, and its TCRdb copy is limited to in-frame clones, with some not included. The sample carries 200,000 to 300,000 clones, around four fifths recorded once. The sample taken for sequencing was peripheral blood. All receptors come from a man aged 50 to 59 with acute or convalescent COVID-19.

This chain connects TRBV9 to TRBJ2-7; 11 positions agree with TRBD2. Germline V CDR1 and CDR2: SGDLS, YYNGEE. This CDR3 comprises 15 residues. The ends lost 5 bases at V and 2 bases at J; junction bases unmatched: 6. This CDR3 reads CASSAGLAATYEQYF. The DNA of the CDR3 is TGTGCCAGCAGTGCGGGACTAGCGGCAACCTACGAGCAGTACTTC.

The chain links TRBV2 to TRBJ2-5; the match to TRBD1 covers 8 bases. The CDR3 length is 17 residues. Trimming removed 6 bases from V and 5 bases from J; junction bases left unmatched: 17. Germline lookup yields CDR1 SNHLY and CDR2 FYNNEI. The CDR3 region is CASRQRSGQGVYETQYF. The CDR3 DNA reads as TGTGCCAGCAGACAACGATCTGGACAGGGAGTATATGAGACCCAGTACTTC.

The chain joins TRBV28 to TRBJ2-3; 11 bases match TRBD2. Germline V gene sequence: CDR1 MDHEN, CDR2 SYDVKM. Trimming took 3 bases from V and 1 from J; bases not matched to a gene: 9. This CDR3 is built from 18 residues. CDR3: CASSFLTLAGARTDTQYF. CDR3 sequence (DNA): TGTGCCAGCAGTTTCTTAACACTAGCGGGAGCCCGCACAGATACGCAGTATTTT.

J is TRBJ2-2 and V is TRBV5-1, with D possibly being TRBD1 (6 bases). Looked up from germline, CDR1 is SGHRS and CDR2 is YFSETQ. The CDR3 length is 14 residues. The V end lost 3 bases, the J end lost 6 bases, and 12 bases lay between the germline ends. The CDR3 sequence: CASSSLTGSGELFF. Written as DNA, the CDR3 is TGCGCCAGCAGCTCTCTTACAGGGTCCGGGGAGCTGTTTTTT.

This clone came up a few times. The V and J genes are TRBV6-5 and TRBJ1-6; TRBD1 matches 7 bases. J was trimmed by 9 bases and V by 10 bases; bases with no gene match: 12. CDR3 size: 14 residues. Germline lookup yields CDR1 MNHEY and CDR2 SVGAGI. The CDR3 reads CAIKPGTVASPLHF. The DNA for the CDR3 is TGTGCCATCAAGCCTGGGACAGTTGCTTCACCCCTCCACTTT.

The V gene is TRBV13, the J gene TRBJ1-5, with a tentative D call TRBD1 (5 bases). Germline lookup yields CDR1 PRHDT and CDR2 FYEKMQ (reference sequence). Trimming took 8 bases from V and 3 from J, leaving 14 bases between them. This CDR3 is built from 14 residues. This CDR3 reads CASVPGVTNQPQHF. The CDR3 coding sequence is TGTGCCAGCGTTCCGGGGGTAACCAATCAGCCCCAGCATTTT.

The CDR3 protein is CASSRHLVGLPYEQYF. CDR3 coding DNA: TGCGCCAGCAGTCGACACCTCGTAGGCTTGCCCTACGAGCAGTACTTC. The rearrangement uses TRBV23-1 and TRBJ2-7, with D hard to call. TRBV23-1 is treated as an ORF (open reading frame) with a function not yet certain. This CDR3 has 16 amino acids. With 4 bases removed from V and 2 bases from J, the gap between germline ends came to 18 bases.

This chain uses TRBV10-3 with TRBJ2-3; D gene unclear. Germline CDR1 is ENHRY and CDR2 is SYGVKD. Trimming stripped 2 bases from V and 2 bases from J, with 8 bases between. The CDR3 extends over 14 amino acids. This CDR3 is CAISEVEDTDTQYF. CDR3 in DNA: TGTGCCATCAGTGAGGTAGAGGACACAGATACGCAGTATTTT.

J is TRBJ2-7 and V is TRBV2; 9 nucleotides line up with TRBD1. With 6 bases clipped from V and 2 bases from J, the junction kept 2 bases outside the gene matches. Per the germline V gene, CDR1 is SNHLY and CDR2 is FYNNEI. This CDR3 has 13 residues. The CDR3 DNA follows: TGTGCCAGCAGGGGGACAGGGACCTACGAGCAGTACTTC. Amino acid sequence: CASRGTGTYEQYF.